The TCR beta chain described here comes from a study of blood T cell repertoires in COVID-19. Study-wide context: Some COVID-19 samples were acute and others convalescent; all came from the United States, Italy and Spain. From T cells, B-cell-depleted T cells, or PBMCs came the material, which was cDNA or gDNA.

Participants came from fewer than 25 US areas, aged roughly 18 to 89 years. Germline values: CDR1 SGHNT, CDR2 YENEEA. The CDR3 loop spans 15 amino acids. Deletions cut 3 bases from V and 2 bases from J, with 11 bases between. Authors' processing steps: Estimates of nucleated cell counts were drawn from the amplification of reference gene primers. This table comes from immunoSEQ multiplex PCR, and its TCRdb copy is limited to in-frame clones, with some not included. V, J and clone size are taken as reported in that table, and D and trimming were inferred from the DNA itself. This sample carries 200,000 to 250,000 clones, around 80% of them seen once, and the ten largest clones take approximately 4.6%.

J is TRBJ2-1 and V is TRBV11-3; tentative D call: TRBD2 (6 bases). The source is a man aged 25-40 years with acute COVID-19. Sequencing was performed on PBMCs or T cells enriched from blood (not recorded which). The CDR3 nucleotides read TGTGCCAGCAGCTTCCTAGCGAGCACCTACAATGAGCAGTTCTTC. Its translation is CASSFLASTYNEQFF.